This TCR beta chain was sequenced for a study of blood T cell repertoires in COVID-19 (dated by TCRdb to 2020 to 2022). With respect to the entire study: Samples from collaborators originated in the United States, Italy and Spain and spanned both the acute and convalescent phases of COVID-19. The material from the prospective study consisted of cDNA or gDNA derived from T cells, B-cell-depleted T cells, or PBMCs. The dataset comprised deeply sampled blood TCRbeta repertoires from subjects exposed to, actively infected with, or recovered from COVID-19. The repertoires were released in a freely available public database meant as a resource for research on the immune response to SARS-CoV-2. Samples were obtained from the ongoing ImmuneRACE study (first 160 participants) and from 1,254 subjects provided by 6 global collaborators. A de-identified subject ID, COVID-19 status, age in years and sex were almost always included in the sample metadata. HLA class I and class II types, where available, came from metadata supplied by the sample provider rather than from assay-based typing. Study-wide findings and limitations: How much clinical and demographic metadata was included differed by source and by participant, and the metadata was provided uncurated.

The immunoSEQ Assay, a bias-controlled multiplex PCR, was used to amplify TCRbeta CDR3 regions from genomic DNA. In the authors' own workflow: The number of nucleated cells in each sample was estimated by amplification of reference gene primers within the assay. To quantify the absolute abundance of each unique TCRbeta CDR3 rearrangement, sequence reads were collapsed and filtered. For each sample, productive Simpson clonality was calculated as the square root of Simpson's diversity index over productive rearrangements. Sourced from immuneACCESS, this table was stored by TCRdb with only in-frame sequences that have V and J called. A share of the clones is absent; for the studies checked, an unresolved V gene accounts for under half, and the remainder has no known explanation. The D gene and trimming were derived from the DNA, and the V and J assignments and clone size from that table. Within this sample are 250,000 to 350,000 clones, with roughly 90% of them counted one time only. The biggest ten clones account for 6.4% of the sample.

Note on this clone: Its specific antigen is unknown. No base qualities exist here, and no much larger clone lies one base off it.

Another Seattle source contributed samples from volunteer blood donors who had recovered from COVID-19. Each collaborating institution followed its own protocols to collect whole blood in K2EDTA tubes. For TCRbeta analysis, collaborator samples were shipped as frozen whole blood, as isolated PBMCs, or as DNA extracted from either sample type. Reading from cysteine to phenylalanine, the CDR3 counts 17 amino acids. The kept DNA is CDR3 alone, 51 bases in frame from the first base. Based on the germline V gene (reference sequence), the CDR1 and CDR2 sequences are LNHDA and SQIVND. V sheds 5 bases and J sheds 0 bases, leaving 17 bases between their ends.

Material: peripheral blood. The TCR sequence derives from a young man who had recovered from COVID-19. This receptor chain uses TRBV19 and TRBJ2-1; perhaps TRBD2 is the D gene, with 6 bases matching. The CDR3: CASSLPSRGSSYNEQFF. In nucleotide form, the sequence is TGTGCCAGTAGTCTACCCTCCCGGGGGAGCTCCTACAATGAGCAGTTCTTC.